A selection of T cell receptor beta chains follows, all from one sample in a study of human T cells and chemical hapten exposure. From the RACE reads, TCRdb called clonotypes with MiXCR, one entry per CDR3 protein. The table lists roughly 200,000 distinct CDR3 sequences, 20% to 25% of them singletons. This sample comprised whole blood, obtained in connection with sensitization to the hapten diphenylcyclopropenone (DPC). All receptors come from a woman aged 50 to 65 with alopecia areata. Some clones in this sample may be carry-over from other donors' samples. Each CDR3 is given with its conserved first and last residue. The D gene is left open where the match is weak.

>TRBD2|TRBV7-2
CASSLRLLSGKQETQYF
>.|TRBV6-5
CASSYTRLRGEAFF
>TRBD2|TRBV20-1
CSASSTSGRTDTQYF
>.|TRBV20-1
CSARDPTAAGYGYTF
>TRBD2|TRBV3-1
CASSQGGPINEQFF
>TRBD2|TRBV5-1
CASSFGLAGGLADTQYF
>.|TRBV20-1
CSARDNRRNYGYTF
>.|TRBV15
CATSRDLGAGELFF
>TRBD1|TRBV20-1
CSARRTGGREKLFF
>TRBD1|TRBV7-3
CASSANRGQETQYF
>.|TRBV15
CATSRDEGNEQFF
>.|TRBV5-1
CASSQRGDGPQHF
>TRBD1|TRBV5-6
CASSIGTVYEQYF
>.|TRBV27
CASSLVGGYGYTF
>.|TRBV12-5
CASGQRGSGTDTQYF
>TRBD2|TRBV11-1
CASSLPTGGLETQYF
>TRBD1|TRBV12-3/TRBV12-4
CASSYGTGRTMNTEAFF
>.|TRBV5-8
CASSLFYEDAFF
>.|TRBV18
CASSPAGEKLFF
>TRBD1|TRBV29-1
CSVDPPGQGWGETQYF
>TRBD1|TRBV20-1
CSARRTGAETQYF
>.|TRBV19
CASSEGQDYGYTF
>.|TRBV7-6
CASSLAITYEQYF
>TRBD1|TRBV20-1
CSARDPLTGTGYTF
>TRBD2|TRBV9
CASSVFGTSQETQYF